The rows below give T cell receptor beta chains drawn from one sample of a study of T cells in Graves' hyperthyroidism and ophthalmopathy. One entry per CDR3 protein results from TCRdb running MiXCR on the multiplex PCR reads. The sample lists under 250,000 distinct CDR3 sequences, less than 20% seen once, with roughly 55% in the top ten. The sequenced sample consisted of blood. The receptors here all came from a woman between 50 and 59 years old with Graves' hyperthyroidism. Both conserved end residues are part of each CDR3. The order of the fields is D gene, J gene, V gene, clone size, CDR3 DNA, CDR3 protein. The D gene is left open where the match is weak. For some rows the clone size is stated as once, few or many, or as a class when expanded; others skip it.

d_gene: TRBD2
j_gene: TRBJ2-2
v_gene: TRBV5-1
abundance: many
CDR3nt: TGCGCCAGCAGCTACCTCCCGGGACTAGCGGGAGTCACCGGGGAGCTGTTTTTT
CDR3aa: CASSYLPGLAGVTGELFF

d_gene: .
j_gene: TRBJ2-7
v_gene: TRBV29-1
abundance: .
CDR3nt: TGCAGCGTTGAGAGCCAGGGGTTATACGAGCAGTACTTC
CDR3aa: CSVESQGLYEQYF

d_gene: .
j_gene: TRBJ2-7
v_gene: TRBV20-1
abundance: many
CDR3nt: TGCAGTGCTACAAATCCGGGACGGGACTACGAGCAGTACTTC
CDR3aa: CSATNPGRDYEQYF

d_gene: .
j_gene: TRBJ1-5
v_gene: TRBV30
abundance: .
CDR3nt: TGTGCCTGGAGTGTACACGGGGATTTGGGTCAGCCCCAGCATTTT
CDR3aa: CAWSVHGDLGQPQHF

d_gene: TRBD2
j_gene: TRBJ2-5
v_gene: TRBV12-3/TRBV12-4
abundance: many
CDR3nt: TGTGCCAGCAGTTTGGTCCCGCGGGAGGGCCGAGAGACCCAGTACTTC
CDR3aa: CASSLVPREGRETQYF

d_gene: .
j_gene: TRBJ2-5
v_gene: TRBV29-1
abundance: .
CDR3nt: TGCAGCGTCCCGCCCGGACAGAGGATTGGGGAGACCCAGTACTTC
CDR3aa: CSVPPGQRIGETQYF

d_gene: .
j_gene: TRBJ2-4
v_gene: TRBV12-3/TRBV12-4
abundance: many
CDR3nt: TGTGCCAGCAGTTTAGTTGGGACTGCCAAAAACATTCAGTACTTC
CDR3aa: CASSLVGTAKNIQYF

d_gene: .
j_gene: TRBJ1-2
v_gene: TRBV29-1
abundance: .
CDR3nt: TGCAGCGTTGCCCTAACCGGGGGCTATGGCTACACCTTC
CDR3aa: CSVALTGGYGYTF

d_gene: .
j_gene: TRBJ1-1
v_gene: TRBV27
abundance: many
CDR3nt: TGTGCCAGCAGTTCCATCCTGACAGGCGTTATGAACACTGAAGCTTTCTTT
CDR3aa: CASSSILTGVMNTEAFF

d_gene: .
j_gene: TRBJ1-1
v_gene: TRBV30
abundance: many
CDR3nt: TGTGCCTGGAGTGTAAAGGGGAACACTGAAGCTTTCTTT
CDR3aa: CAWSVKGNTEAFF

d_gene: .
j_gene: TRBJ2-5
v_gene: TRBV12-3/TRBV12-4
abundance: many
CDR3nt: TGTGCCAGCAGTCCCCGAAACGTTTGGGAGACCCAGTACTTC
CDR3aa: CASSPRNVWETQYF

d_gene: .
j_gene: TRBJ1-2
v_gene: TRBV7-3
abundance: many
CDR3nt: TGTGCCAGCAGCTTATCCAGACTTAACTATGGCTACACCTTC
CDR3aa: CASSLSRLNYGYTF

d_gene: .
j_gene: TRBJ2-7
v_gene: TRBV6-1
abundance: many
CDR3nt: TGTGCCAGCTCCAGGAAGGGGGGGGACTACGAGCAGTACTTC
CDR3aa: CASSRKGGDYEQYF

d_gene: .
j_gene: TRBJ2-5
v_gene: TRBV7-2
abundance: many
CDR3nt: TGTGCCAGCAGCCAGGACAGTAGTGGGTCCCAGTACTTC
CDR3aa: CASSQDSSGSQYF

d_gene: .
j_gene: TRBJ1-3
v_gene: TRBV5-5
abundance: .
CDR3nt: TGTGCCAGCAGCTTATTAGGAGGCTCTGGAAACACCATATATTTT
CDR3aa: CASSLLGGSGNTIYF

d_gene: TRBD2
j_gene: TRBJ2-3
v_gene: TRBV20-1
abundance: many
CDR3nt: TGCAGTGCCGAAGAGGCTAGCGGGAGCCACACAGATACGCAGTATTTT
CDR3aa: CSAEEASGSHTDTQYF

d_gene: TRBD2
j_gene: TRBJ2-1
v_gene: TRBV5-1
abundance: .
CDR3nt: TGCGCCAGCAGCTTCTGGACTAGCGGGAGGAGTCCCTACAATGAGCAGTTCTTC
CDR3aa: CASSFWTSGRSPYNEQFF

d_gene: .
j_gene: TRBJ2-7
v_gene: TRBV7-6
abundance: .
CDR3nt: TGTGCCGGCAGCCATTTGGACATCCCATGGTACGAGCAGTACTTC
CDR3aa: CAGSHLDIPWYEQYF

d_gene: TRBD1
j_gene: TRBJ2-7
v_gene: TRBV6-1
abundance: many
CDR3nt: TGTGCCAGCAGGCTATTGGGGACAGGGAAGCACGAGCAGTACTTC
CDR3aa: CASRLLGTGKHEQYF

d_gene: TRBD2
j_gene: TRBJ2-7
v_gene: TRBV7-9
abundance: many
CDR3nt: TGTGCCAGCACCGTAGCGGGAGAAGGCGAGCAGTACTTC
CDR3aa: CASTVAGEGEQYF

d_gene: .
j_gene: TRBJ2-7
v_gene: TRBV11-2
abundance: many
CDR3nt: TGTGCCACTGAGGGGAGGAAGTACCACGAGCAGTACTTC
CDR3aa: CATEGRKYHEQYF

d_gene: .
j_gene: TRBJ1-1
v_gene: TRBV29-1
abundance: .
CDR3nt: TGCAGCGTTGTTGTTTGGAACACTGAAGCTTTCTTT
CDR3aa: CSVVVWNTEAFF

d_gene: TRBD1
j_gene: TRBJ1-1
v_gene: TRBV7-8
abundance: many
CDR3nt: TGTGCCAGCAGACGGACAGGGAAGGACACTGAAGCTTTCTTT
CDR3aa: CASRRTGKDTEAFF

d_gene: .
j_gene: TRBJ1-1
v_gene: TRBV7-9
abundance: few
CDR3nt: TGTGCCAGCAGCCCGGGTGGGGCGAACACTGAAGCTTTCTTT
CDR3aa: CASSPGGANTEAFF

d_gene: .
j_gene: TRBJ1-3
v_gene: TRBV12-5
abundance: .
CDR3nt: TGTGCTAGTGGTTTGGGACTCCGGGCAGGAAACACCATATATTTT
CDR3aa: CASGLGLRAGNTIYF

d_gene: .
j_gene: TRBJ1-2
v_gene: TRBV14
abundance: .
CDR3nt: TGTGCCAGCAGCCCAAGAGGGCCCAACTATGGCTACACCTTC
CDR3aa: CASSPRGPNYGYTF

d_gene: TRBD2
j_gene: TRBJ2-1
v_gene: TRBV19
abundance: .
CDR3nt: TGTGCCAGTAGGACTAGCGGGGGCTCCTACAATGAGCAGTTCTTC
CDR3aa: CASRTSGGSYNEQFF

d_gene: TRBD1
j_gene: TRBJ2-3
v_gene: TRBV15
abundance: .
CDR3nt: TGTGCCACCAGCGGGACAGGGTATACAGATACGCAGTATTTT
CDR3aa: CATSGTGYTDTQYF

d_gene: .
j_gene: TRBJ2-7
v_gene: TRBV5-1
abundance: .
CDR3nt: TGCGCCAGTCGGGGACTCGATGGGAACGAGCAGTACTTC
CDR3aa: CASRGLDGNEQYF

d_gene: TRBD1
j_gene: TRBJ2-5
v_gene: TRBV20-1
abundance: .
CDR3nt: TGCAGTGCTAGACCAATCGGGACAGGGGACCAAGAGACCCAGTACTTC
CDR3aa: CSARPIGTGDQETQYF

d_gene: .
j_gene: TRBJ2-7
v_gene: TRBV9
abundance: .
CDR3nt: TGTGCCAGCAGCCCCCTAGGGGGATTCTACGAGCAGTACTTC
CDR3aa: CASSPLGGFYEQYF

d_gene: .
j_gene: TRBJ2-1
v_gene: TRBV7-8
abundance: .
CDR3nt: TGTGCCAGCAGCCCTTCGCGGGACACGGGTGCTTGGCAGTTCTTC
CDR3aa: CASSPSRDTGAWQFF

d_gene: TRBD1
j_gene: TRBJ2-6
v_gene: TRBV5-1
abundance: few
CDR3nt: TGCGCCAGCAGGGGACAGGGGGCTACGTGGGCCAACGTCCTGACTTTC
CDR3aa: CASRGQGATWANVLTF

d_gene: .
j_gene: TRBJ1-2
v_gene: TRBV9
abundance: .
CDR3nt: TGTGCCAGCACATTAGAGTCCCAAGGGAGCGGGGCTAACTATGGCTACACCTTC
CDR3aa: CASTLESQGSGANYGYTF

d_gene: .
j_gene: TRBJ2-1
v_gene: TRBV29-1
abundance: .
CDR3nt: TGCAGCGTTGATGCTGGGGGGGCAGGCAATGAGCAGTTCTTC
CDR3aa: CSVDAGGAGNEQFF

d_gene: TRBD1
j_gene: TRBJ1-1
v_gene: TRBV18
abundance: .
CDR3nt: TGTGCCAGCTCATCTAACAGGGGTTCAGGAAACACTGAAGCTTTCTTT
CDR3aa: CASSSNRGSGNTEAFF

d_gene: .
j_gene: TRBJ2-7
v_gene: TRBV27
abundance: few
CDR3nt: TGTGCCGTAGCGACGGGACAAGATTACGAGCAGTACTTC
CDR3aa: CAVATGQDYEQYF

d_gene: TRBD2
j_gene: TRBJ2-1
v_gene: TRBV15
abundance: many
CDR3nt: TGTGCCACCAGCAGAGCTTCACTAGCGGGAGTATACAATGAGCAGTTCTTC
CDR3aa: CATSRASLAGVYNEQFF

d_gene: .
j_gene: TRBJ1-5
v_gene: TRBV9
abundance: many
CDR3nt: TGTGCCAGCAGCCCCACAGTTAGCAATCAGCCCCAGCATTTT
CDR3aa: CASSPTVSNQPQHF

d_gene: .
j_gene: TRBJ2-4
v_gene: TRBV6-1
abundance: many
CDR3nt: TGTGCCAGCAGTACAAACAGTCTAGCCAAAAACATTCAGTACTTC
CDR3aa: CASSTNSLAKNIQYF

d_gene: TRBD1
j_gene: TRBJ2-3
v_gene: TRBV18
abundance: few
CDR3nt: TGTGCCAGCTCATCAAACAGACAGGGGAGGTTCGGCACAGATACGCAGTATTTT
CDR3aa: CASSSNRQGRFGTDTQYF

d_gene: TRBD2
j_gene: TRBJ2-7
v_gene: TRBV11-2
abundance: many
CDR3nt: TGTGCCAGCAGCTTCGCAACCGGGACTAGCGGGAGTGCCGAAAACGAGCAGTACTTC
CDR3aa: CASSFATGTSGSAENEQYF

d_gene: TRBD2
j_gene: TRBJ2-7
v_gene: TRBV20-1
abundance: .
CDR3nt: TGCAGTGCTAGGCCGGGACTAGCGGAGACCTACGAGCAGTACTTC
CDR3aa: CSARPGLAETYEQYF